This paragraph reports one TCR beta chain. Clones were read by immunoSEQ multiplex PCR, and TCRdb kept only the in-frame ones, dropping some. Of around 67,000 clones listed, roughly 77% were seen once; the top ten hold roughly a third. This sample is drawn from a study of blood T cell repertoires in COVID-19. Study overall: COVID-19 samples collected from the United States, Italy and Spain covered acute and convalescent phases. In each case, the material was cDNA or gDNA derived from T cells, B-cell-depleted T cells, or PBMCs.

Trimming pared 5 bases from V and 4 bases from J, leaving 9 bases between. From germline, CDR1 is LNHDA and CDR2 SQIVND (reference sequence). CDR3 size: 13 residues. The TCR comes from a woman in her seventies with acute or convalescent COVID-19. This rearrangement joins TRBV19 to TRBJ1-5; D unclear. Sequenced material: peripheral blood. This CDR3 reads CASSLFINQPQHF. As DNA, the CDR3 is TGTGCCAGTAGTCTGTTTATAAATCAGCCCCAGCATTTT. The full variable domain, its missing parts supplied by reference TRBV19 and TRBJ1-5, is DGGITQSPKYLFRKEGQNVTLSCEQNLNHDAMYWYRQDPGQGLRLIYYSQIVNDFQKGDIAEGYSVSREKKESFPLTVTSAQKNPTAFYLCASSLFINQPQHFGDGTRLSIL.